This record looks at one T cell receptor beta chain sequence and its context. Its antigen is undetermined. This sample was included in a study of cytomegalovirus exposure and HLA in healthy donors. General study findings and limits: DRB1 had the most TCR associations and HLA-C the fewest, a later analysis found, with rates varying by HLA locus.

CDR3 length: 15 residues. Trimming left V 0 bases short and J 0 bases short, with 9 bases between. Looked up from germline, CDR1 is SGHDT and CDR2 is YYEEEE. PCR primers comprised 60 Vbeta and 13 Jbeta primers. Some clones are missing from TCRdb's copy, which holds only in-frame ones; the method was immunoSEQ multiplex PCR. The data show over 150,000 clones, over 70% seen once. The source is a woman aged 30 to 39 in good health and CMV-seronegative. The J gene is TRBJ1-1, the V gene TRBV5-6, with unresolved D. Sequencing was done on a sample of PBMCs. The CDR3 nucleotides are TGTGCCAGCAGCTTGGGTCTGGGCCTGAACACTGAAGCTTTCTTT. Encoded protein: CASSLGLGLNTEAFF. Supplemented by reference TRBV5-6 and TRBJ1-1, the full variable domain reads DAGVTQSPTHLIKTRGQQVTLRCSPKSGHDTVSWYQQALGQGPQFIFQYYEEEERQRGNFPDRFSGHQFPNYSSELNVNALLLGDSALYLCASSLGLGLNTEAFFGQGTRLTVV.